One and the same sample provided the 13 T cell receptor beta chains below, sequenced in a study of CD8 T cells in ankylosing spondylitis. General study points: There was a TCR beta motif, made of several highly homologous variants, that appeared characteristic of ankylosing spondylitis blood.

Which antigens these TCRs recognize remains unknown. Via MiXCR, TCRdb re-called the 5' RACE reads, giving one row per CDR3 protein. The sample records around 770,000 distinct CDR3 sequences, about 11% being singletons. Sample: blood, either unsorted or a sorted T cell fraction (not recorded which). These receptor sequences come from a male donor with ankylosing spondylitis.

The sample holds a few counts of this clonotype. The chain combines TRBV20-1 with TRBJ1-4, with TRBD1 identical over 9 bases. V shed 6 bases, J shed 7 bases, and the junction held 9 bases outside the gene matches. This CDR3 comprises 14 residues. From germline, CDR1 is DFQATT and CDR2 SNEGSKA (reference sequence). For the CDR3, the DNA is TGCAGTGCGCTCTCCGGGACAGGGCGTGAAAAACTGTTTTTT. Protein product: CSALSGTGREKLFF.

This clonotype was observed a handful of times. V gene TRBV20-1 combines with J gene TRBJ2-7; D is undetermined. Per the germline V gene, CDR1 is DFQATT and CDR2 is SNEGSKA (reference sequence). The CDR3 extends over 15 amino acids. V shed 1 base and J shed 2 bases, with 15 bases lying between them. CDR3 in DNA: TGCAGTGCTAGAGCATCATACCGAGCGACCTACGAGCAGTACTTC. It is translated as CSARASYRATYEQYF.

This clonotype was seen a few times. The rearrangement joins TRBV21-1 to TRBJ2-7; the D call of TRBD1 is as the table states it, not checked on the DNA. TRBV21-1 is a pseudogene locus. The CDR3 totals 16 residues. CDR3 bases: TGTGCCAGCCCTTCCCGAAGTAGGGACGGATACTACGAGCAGTACTTC. Residues: CASPSRSRDGYYEQYF.

The sample holds many counts of this clonotype. V and J are TRBV6-1 and TRBJ1-2, with no clear D. Trimming pared 6 bases from V and 6 bases from J, leaving 29 bases between. Germline lookup yields CDR1 MNHNS and CDR2 SASEGT. CDR3 length: 18 amino acids. For the CDR3, the DNA is TGTGCCAGCAGCCAATTTTCCCGGGTGGGGAAGCGAGGAGATGGCTACACCTTC. It codes for CASSQFSRVGKRGDGYTF.

The chain is built from TRBV5-4 and TRBJ2-1, with TRBD1 identical over 8 bases. In germline, CDR1 is SGHNT, CDR2 YYREEE (reference sequence). CDR3 length: 13 residues. V trimming: 7 bases; J trimming: 3 bases; junction bases outside the gene matches: 3. In DNA form, the CDR3 reads TGTGCCAGCCGGGACAGGAACTACAATGAGCAGTTCTTC. Its translation is CASRDRNYNEQFF.

The V gene is TRBV28, the J gene TRBJ2-7; tentatively, D is TRBD2 (5 bases). Germline CDR1 reads MDHEN; CDR2 reads SYDVKM. The V end lost 6 bases, the J end lost 2 bases, and 11 bases lay between the germline ends. The CDR3 runs 13 residues. CDR3 sequence: CASSTDFPYEQYF. In nucleotides, the CDR3 is TGTGCCAGCAGCACGGACTTCCCCTACGAGCAGTACTTC.

The table lists this clonotype with a few counts. The chain is built from TRBV9 and TRBJ2-1; 12 nucleotides match TRBD2. The CDR3 has 16 residues. CDR1 is SGDLS and CDR2 is YYNGEE in the germline V gene. V trimming: 2 bases; J trimming: 5 bases; junction bases outside the gene matches: 5. This CDR3 reads CASSVGGLAGNNEQFF. The DNA for the CDR3 is TGTGCCAGCAGCGTTGGAGGACTAGCGGGGAACAATGAGCAGTTCTTC.

This rearrangement joins TRBV5-1 to TRBJ2-6, with D perhaps assigned TRBD1 or TRBD2 (5 bases each). The CDR3 spans 16 residues. Germline loops: CDR1 SGHRS, CDR2 YFSETQ. V was cut by 0 bases and J by 4 bases, with 11 bases left in between. The CDR3 region is CASSLGGSSGANVLTF. Written as DNA, the CDR3 is TGCGCCAGCAGCTTGGGGGGGTCGAGCGGGGCCAACGTCCTGACTTTC. The full variable domain, its missing parts supplied by reference TRBV5-1 and TRBJ2-6, is KAGVTQTPRYLIKTRGQQVTLSCSPISGHRSVSWYQQTPGQGLQFLFEYFSETQRNKGNFPGRFSGRQFSNSRSEMNVSTLELGDSALYLCASSLGGSSGANVLTFGAGSRLTVL.

This clonotype was counted many times. The chain couples TRBV7-2 to TRBJ1-2; D is undetermined. The CDR3 is made up of 11 amino acids. Germline V CDR1 and CDR2: SGHTA, FQGNSA. Trimming took 5 bases from V and 5 from J, leaving 6 bases between them. CDR3 DNA sequence: TGTGCCAGCAGCCGACTTTATGGCTACACCTTC. Amino acid sequence: CASSRLYGYTF.

The rearrangement links TRBV6-2 or TRBV6-3 to TRBJ2-1, with D hard to call. There are 16 residues in the CDR3. Germline lookup yields CDR1 MNHEY and CDR2 SVGEGT. Trimming stripped 0 bases from V and 2 bases from J, with 11 bases between. The CDR3 region is CASSYSEARTYNEQFF. The CDR3 DNA reads as TGTGCCAGCAGTTACTCCGAGGCCCGAACCTACAATGAGCAGTTCTTC.

J is TRBJ1-1 and V is TRBV5-1; no clear D gene. Trimming took off 2 bases at V and 1 base at J, with 9 bases between the two ends. The CDR3 consists of 14 residues. Germline V CDR1 and CDR2: SGHRS, YFSETQ. CDR3 sequence reads: CASSFDFQNTEAFF. CDR3 DNA sequence: TGCGCCAGCAGCTTCGACTTCCAGAACACTGAAGCTTTCTTT. The full variable domain, with the rest looked up from reference TRBV5-1 and TRBJ1-1, is KAGVTQTPRYLIKTRGQQVTLSCSPISGHRSVSWYQQTPGQGLQFLFEYFSETQRNKGNFPGRFSGRQFSNSRSEMNVSTLELGDSALYLCASSFDFQNTEAFFGQGTRLTVV.

This clonotype was seen a few times. This sequence joins TRBV5-1 and TRBJ2-5; no clear D. The CDR3 loop spans 13 amino acids. The germline V and J ends were trimmed by 3 bases and 5 bases, with 11 bases remaining between them. Looked up from germline, CDR1 is SGHRS and CDR2 is YFSETQ. The CDR3 is CASSWDDGETQYF. In DNA, the CDR3 is TGCGCCAGCAGCTGGGATGACGGGGAGACCCAGTACTTC.

At least ten counts were recorded for this clonotype. J is TRBJ1-1 and V is TRBV25-1, with D hard to call. Per germline, CDR1 MGHDK and CDR2 SYGVNS. Trimming left V 3 bases short and J 4 bases short, with 12 bases between. The CDR3 covers 14 residues. The CDR3 sequence is CASSEDSAGTEAFF. The CDR3 DNA reads TGTGCCAGCAGTGAGGACTCGGCGGGCACTGAAGCTTTCTTT.